This TCR beta chain is from a study of blood T cell repertoires in COVID-19. Study overall: From the United States, Italy and Spain came samples of acute and convalescent COVID-19. PBMCs, B-cell-depleted T cells, or T cells were the source of the cDNA or gDNA that made up the material.

Germline lookup yields CDR1 SGHTA and CDR2 FQGTGA. The CDR3 contains 16 residues. V shed 0 bases, J shed 4 bases, and the junction held 7 bases outside the gene matches. Original handling: Estimation of nucleated cell counts relied on the amplification of reference gene primers. Libraries were prepared by immunoSEQ multiplex PCR; TCRdb keeps only in-frame clonotypes and omits some of them. For V, J and clone size, that table is used; D and trimming come from the DNA. The repertoire has 250,000 to 300,000 clones, approximately 89% of them found once; the top ten carry around an eighth. This clone was observed a single time.

What was sequenced was peripheral blood. The chain joins TRBV7-3 to TRBJ1-2; TRBD1 aligns across 8 bases. This TCR came from an older woman with acute or convalescent COVID-19. The DNA for the CDR3 is TGTGCCAGCAGCTTAACAAAAGCAGGGGGCGCCTATGGCTACACCTTC. It encodes CASSLTKAGGAYGYTF.